The sequence of this TCR beta chain was determined in a study of vaccination effects on CD4 cells after COVID-19. Study overall: The median interval between the second dose and post-vaccine sampling was 72 days.

Germline CDR1 and CDR2: ENHRY and SYGVKD. This CDR3 region has 12 residues. Trimming pared 6 bases from V and 4 bases from J, leaving 10 bases between. Study outcomes and limitations: Marked contraction was observed in infection-induced and vaccine-induced clones late after vaccination.

The protocol was immunoSEQ multiplex PCR, while the TCRdb copy is restricted to in-frame clones and leaves out a portion. This sample has about 16,000 clones, with roughly 68% found just once. A word on this clone: The antigen is unknown.

Peptide-pool stimulation followed by sequencing identified expanded antigen-specific CD4+ clonotypes in the ViraFEST assay. Culturing for about 10 days preceded CD4+ T cell isolation. Each person got two doses of an mRNA SARS-CoV-2 vaccine, BNT162b2 or mRNA-1273. Having tested negative for nucleocapsid antibodies, the vaccine recipients showed no prior SARS-CoV-2 infection. This chain joins TRBV10-3 and TRBJ2-7; D gene unclear. The TCR sequence derives from a human donor who received a COVID-19 vaccine. The source was CD4+ T cells from PBMCs cultured with SARS-CoV-2 spike peptides, collected after COVID-19 vaccination. This CDR3 reads CAISQTSYEQYF. CDR3 coding DNA: TGTGCCATCAGCCAAACAAGTTACGAGCAGTACTTC.